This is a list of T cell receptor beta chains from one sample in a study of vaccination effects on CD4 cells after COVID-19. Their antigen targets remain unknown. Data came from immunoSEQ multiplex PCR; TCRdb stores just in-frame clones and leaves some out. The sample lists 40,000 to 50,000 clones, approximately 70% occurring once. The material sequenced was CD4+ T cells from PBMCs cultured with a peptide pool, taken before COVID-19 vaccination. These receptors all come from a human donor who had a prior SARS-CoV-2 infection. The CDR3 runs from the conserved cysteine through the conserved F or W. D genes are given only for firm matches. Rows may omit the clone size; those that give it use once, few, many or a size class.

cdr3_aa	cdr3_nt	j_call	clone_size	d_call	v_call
CASSLENIQYF	TGTGCCAGCAGCTTGGAAAACATTCAGTACTTC	TRBJ2-4	NA	NA	TRBV5-4
CAWSVGGTGHPPQYF	TGTGCCTGGAGTGTAGGGGGGACGGGACACCCGCCACAGTACTTC	TRBJ2-5	few	NA	TRBV30
CASSPKAPPPYEQYF	TGTGCCAGCTCACCAAAGGCCCCACCGCCTTACGAGCAGTACTTC	TRBJ2-7	NA	NA	TRBV18
CASSQDIQRETQYF	TGTGCCAGCAGCCAAGATATCCAGCGTGAGACCCAGTACTTC	TRBJ2-5	NA	NA	TRBV4-2
CASSYAGQANTEAFF	TGTGCCAGCAGTTACGCGGGACAGGCGAACACTGAAGCTTTCTTT	TRBJ1-1	NA	TRBD1	TRBV6-5
CASRRQGTQETQYF	TGTGCCAGTAGGAGACAGGGCACACAAGAGACCCAGTACTTC	TRBJ2-5	NA	TRBD1	TRBV19
CASSAELGTGGRKTQYF	TGTGCCAGCAGCGCCGAACTCGGGACAGGGGGCAGGAAGACCCAGTACTTC	TRBJ2-5	NA	TRBD1	TRBV7-8
CASSQGPTNYGYTF	TGTGCCAGCAGTCAGGGGCCGACTAACTATGGCTACACCTTC	TRBJ1-2	NA	NA	TRBV6-5
CASSSSPGPPQYF	TGTGCCAGCAGCTCATCCCCCGGGCCCCCGCAGTACTTC	TRBJ2-5	few	NA	TRBV7-2
CASHRTGRGSVGEQFF	TGCGCCAGCCATCGCACGGGAAGGGGGTCGGTTGGTGAGCAGTTCTTC	TRBJ2-1	NA	NA	TRBV5-1